The present T cell receptor (beta chain) was sequenced within a study of blood T cell repertoires in COVID-19. About the study: Specimens from acute and convalescent COVID-19 originated in the United States, Italy and Spain.

The germline V gene has CDR1 MNHEY and CDR2 SVGEGT. The V and J ends lost 0 bases and 0 bases respectively, with 11 bases between them. This CDR3 is built from 16 residues. Assay: immunoSEQ multiplex PCR; the TCRdb copy retains only in-frame clones and omits some. The sample shows 130,000 or so clones, about 90% of them seen only once. This TCR came from an older woman with acute or convalescent COVID-19. The chain links TRBV6-2 or TRBV6-3 to TRBJ1-1; possible D gene TRBD1, 6 bases. Sequences were obtained from peripheral blood. The CDR3 loop is CASSYSRDTLNTEAFF. CDR3 DNA sequence: TGTGCCAGCAGTTACTCGAGGGACACCTTGAACACTGAAGCTTTCTTT.